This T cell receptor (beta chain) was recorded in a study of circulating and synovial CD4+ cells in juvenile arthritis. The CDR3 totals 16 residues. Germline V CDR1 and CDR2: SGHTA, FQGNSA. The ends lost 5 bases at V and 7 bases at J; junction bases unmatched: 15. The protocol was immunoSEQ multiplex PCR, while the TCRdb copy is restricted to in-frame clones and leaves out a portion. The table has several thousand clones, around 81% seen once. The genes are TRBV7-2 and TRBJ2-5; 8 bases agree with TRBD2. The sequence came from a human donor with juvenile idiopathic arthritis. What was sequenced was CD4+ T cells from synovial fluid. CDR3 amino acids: CASSQSGGLTRGTQYF. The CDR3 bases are TGTGCCAGCAGCCAGAGCGGGGGACTAACAAGGGGGACCCAGTACTTC.